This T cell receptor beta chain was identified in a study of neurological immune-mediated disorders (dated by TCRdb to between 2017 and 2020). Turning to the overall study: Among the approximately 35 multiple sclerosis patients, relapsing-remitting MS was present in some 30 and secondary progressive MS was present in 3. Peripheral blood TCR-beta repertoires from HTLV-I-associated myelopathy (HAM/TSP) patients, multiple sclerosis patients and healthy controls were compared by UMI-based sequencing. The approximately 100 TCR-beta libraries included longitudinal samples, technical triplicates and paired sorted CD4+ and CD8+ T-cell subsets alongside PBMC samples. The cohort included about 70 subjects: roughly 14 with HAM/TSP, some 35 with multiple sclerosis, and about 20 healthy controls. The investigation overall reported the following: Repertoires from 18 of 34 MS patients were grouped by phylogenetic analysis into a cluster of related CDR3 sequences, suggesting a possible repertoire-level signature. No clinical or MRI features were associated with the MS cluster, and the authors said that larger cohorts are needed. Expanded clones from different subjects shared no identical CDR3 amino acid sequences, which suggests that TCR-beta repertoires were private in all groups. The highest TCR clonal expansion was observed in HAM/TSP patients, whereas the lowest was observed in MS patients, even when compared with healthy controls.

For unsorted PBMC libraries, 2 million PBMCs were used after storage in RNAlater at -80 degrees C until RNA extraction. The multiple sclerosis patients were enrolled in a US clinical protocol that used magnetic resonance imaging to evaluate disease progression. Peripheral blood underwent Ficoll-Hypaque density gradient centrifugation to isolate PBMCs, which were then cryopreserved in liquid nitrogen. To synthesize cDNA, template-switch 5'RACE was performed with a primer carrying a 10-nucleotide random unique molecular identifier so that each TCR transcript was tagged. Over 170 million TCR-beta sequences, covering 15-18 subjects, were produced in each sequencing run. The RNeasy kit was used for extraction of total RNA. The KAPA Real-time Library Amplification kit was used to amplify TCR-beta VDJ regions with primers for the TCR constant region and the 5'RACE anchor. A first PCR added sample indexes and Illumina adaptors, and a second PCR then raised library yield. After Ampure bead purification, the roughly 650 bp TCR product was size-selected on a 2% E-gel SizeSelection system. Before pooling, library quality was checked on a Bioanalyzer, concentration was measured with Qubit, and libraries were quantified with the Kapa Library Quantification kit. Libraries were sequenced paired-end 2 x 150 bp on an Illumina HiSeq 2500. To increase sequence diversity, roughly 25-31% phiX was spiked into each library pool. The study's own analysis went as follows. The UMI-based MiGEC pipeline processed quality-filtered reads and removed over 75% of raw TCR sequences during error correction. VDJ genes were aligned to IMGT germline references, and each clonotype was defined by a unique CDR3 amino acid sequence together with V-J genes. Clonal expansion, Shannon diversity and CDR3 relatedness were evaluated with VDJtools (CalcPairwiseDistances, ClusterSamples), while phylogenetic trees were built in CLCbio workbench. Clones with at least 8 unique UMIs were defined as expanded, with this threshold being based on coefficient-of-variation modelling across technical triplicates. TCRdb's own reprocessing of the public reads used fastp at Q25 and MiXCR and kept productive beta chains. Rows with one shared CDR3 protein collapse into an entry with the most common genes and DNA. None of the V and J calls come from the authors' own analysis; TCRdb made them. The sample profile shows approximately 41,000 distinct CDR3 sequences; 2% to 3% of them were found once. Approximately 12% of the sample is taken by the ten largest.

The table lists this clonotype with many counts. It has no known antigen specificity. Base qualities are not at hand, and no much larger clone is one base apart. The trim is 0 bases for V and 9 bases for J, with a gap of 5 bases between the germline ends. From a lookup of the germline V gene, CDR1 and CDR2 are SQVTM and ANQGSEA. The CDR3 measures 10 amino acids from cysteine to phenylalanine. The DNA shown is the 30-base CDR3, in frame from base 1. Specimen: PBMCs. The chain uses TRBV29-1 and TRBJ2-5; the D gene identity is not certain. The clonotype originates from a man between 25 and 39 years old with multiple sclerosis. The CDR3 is CSVEEVAQYF. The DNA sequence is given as TGCAGCGTTGAAGAGGTCGCCCAGTACTTC.